This T cell receptor (beta chain) was documented in a study of regulatory T cells in long-lasting Graves disease. Study details: Persistence in Graves' disease required over 5 years of antithyroid drugs plus positive TSH receptor antibodies.

Libraries of TCR beta came from iRepertoire HTBI primers plus Arm-PCR of CDR3 regions. MiXCR, run by TCRdb on the multiplex PCR reads, gives a single entry per CDR3 protein. The sample has roughly 700,000 distinct CDR3 sequences, 30% seen once. There are 14 residues in the CDR3. CDR1 is SGHNT, CDR2 YYREEE, per germline (reference sequence). The germline V and J ends were trimmed by 5 bases and 0 bases, with 12 bases remaining between them. Time point here: persistent/refractory GD, antithyroid drugs over 5 years with positive TRAb. The TCR library used RNA extracted from PBMCs. Study-level results: It was in persistent disease that TRBV28, TRBJ1-2 and TRBJ2-5 were favored.

On this clonotype: Its antigen is undetermined.

This receptor was obtained from a female donor with Graves disease. V usage is TRBV5-4 and J usage is TRBJ2-7, with D possibly TRBD1 on 6 matching bases. Sequencing used peripheral blood mononuclear cells (PBMCs), obtained when the disease was refractory, from a patient treated with antithyroid drugs. This CDR3 is CASSRTETSYEQYF. The DNA for the CDR3 is TGTGCCAGCAGTAGGACAGAGACCTCCTACGAGCAGTACTTC.